This T cell receptor beta chain emerged from a study of cytotoxic CD8 clonotypes in ibrutinib-treated CLL. Study-level information: Following a median approximately eleven months of treatment, with a range of 6 to 36, response samples were taken.

Regarding the study as a whole: Different sampling times were used for sustained-remission and progressing patients.

This table comes from immunoSEQ multiplex PCR, and its TCRdb copy is limited to in-frame clones, with some not included. The sample shows fewer than 200,000 clones, about four fifths of them seen only once. The sample holds one count of this clone. Its antigen is still unknown. The V and J ends lost 0 bases and 7 bases, in that order; junction bases with no gene match: 4. The CDR3 runs to 15 residues. Germline values: CDR1 SGHRS, CDR2 YFSETQ. The material was PBMCs, obtained after 24 months of ibrutinib treatment. The TCR sequence derives from a human donor with chronic lymphocytic leukemia. V is TRBV5-1 and J is TRBJ2-2, with TRBD2 matching 9 bases. CDR3 residues: CASSLESGGFGELFF. CDR3 in DNA: TGCGCCAGCAGCTTGGAAAGCGGGGGGTTCGGGGAGCTGTTTTTT.